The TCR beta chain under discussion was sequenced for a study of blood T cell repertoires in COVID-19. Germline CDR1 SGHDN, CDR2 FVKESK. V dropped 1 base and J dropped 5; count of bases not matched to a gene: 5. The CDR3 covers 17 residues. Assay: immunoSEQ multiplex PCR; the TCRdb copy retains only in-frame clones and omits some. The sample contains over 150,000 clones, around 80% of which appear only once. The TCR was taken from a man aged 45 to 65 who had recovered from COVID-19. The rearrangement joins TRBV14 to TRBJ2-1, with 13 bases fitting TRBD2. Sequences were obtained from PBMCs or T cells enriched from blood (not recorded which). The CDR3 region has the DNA TGTGCCAGCAGCCAAGCGCGGGGACTAGCGGGACACAATGAGCAGTTCTTC. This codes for CASSQARGLAGHNEQFF.